This record looks at one T cell receptor beta chain sequence and its context. The antigen is not known. With 8 bases clipped from V and 9 bases from J, the junction kept 29 bases outside the gene matches. Germline V CDR1 and CDR2: MDHEN, SYDVKM. This CDR3 contains 21 residues. This specimen belongs to a study of cytomegalovirus exposure and HLA in healthy donors. Study observations and caveats: The study put 150 to 200 TCR beta chains on its list as cytomegalovirus-associated. DRB1 had the most TCR associations and HLA-C the fewest, a later analysis found, with rates varying by HLA locus. Per a prior analysis, the majority of TCR beta V segments were productive roughly 90% or roughly 30% of the time.

PCR employed 60 Vbeta and 13 Jbeta primers. Per the authors' pipeline: A follow-up analysis tallied around 80 million unique TCR beta chains, roughly 10 million shared. The protocol was immunoSEQ multiplex PCR, while the TCRdb copy is restricted to in-frame clones and leaves out a portion. V and J calls and clone size are given by that table; D and trimming were obtained from the DNA. The sample shows approximately 140,000 clones, roughly 73% of them seen only once. The clonotype comes from a man between 35 and 55 years old in good health and CMV-seronegative. The V gene is TRBV28, the J gene TRBJ2-5, with 14 nucleotides matching TRBD2. Sequencing used PBMCs. The CDR3 sequence: CASCPGSTSGGATPKIASQYF. The CDR3 DNA reads TGTGCCAGCTGTCCGGGATCGACTAGCGGGGGGGCTACGCCTAAAATAGCGTCCCAGTACTTC.